A selection of T cell receptor beta chains follows, all from one sample in a study of radiotherapy plus CTLA-4 blockade in lung cancer. Produced via immunoSEQ multiplex PCR; TCRdb's table is partial and in-frame only. This table has about 59,000 clones, 65% to 80% appearing once. The sequencing here drew on peripheral blood, taken from a patient treated with radiotherapy plus ipilimumab. The receptor set was obtained from a human donor with non-small cell lung cancer whose response to radiotherapy plus ipilimumab could not be evaluated. The CDR3 runs from the conserved cysteine through the conserved F or W. A D gene is named only where the DNA matches it firmly.

J,D,V,CDR3,DNA
TRBJ1-1,.,TRBV7-8,CASSPRTENTEAFF,TGTGCCAGCAGCCCCCGGACAGAGAACACTGAAGCTTTCTTT
TRBJ2-1,TRBD2,TRBV11-3,CASSLGSGRAGNEQFF,TGTGCCAGCAGCTTAGGGAGCGGGAGAGCTGGAAATGAGCAGTTCTTC
TRBJ2-7,TRBD1,TRBV6-1,CASSSGTASYEQYF,TGTGCCAGCAGTTCCGGGACAGCCTCCTACGAGCAGTACTTC
TRBJ2-3,.,TRBV12-1,CASAPGGREVSTDTQYF,TGTGCCAGCGCCCCGGGTGGGCGGGAGGTCTCCACAGATACGCAGTATTTT
TRBJ1-3,.,TRBV9,CASSVVAGSGNSTIYF,TGTGCCAGCAGCGTAGTTGCGGGGTCGGGAAATAGCACCATATATTTT
TRBJ2-2,.,TRBV29-1,CSVGGSGELFF,TGCAGCGTTGGAGGTTCCGGGGAGCTGTTTTTT
TRBJ2-5,.,TRBV28,CASSFGDETQYF,TGTGCCAGCAGTTTCGGTGATGAGACCCAGTACTTC
TRBJ2-1,.,TRBV16,CASVGDGGSDRSVHEQFF,TGTGCCAGCGTCGGGGATGGGGGGTCGGACAGGTCAGTCCATGAGCAGTTCTTC
TRBJ2-7,TRBD1,TRBV5-8,CASSFFWWTGSPYEQYF,TGTGCCAGCAGCTTTTTTTGGTGGACAGGGTCTCCCTACGAGCAGTACTTC
TRBJ1-4,TRBD1,TRBV27,CASSLYPGQGNEKLFF,TGTGCCAGCAGTTTATATCCGGGACAGGGCAATGAAAAACTGTTTTTT